Below, 5 T cell receptor beta chains from the same sample are listed, as sequenced in a study of molecular identifiers for immune sequencing clone quantification. MiXCR was run by TCRdb on the PCR reads, yielding one entry per CDR3 protein. The sample carries around 100,000 distinct CDR3 sequences, 30% to 45% recorded once. Sequencing was done on a sample of naive CD8+ T cells from blood, with Jurkat cell RNA spiked in. Sample subset: FACS-sorted CD8+CD4-CCR7+CD45RA+ naive T cells. These receptors were obtained from a human donor in good health. Some libraries in this study had Jurkat cell RNA spiked in.

The rearrangement uses TRBV11-2 and TRBJ2-7; the D is unclear. The germline V and J ends were trimmed by 4 bases and 2 bases, with 9 bases remaining between them. Germline lookup yields CDR1 SGHAT and CDR2 FQNNGV. The CDR3 is 13 residues long. CDR3 protein: CASSYHAPYEQYF. CDR3 nucleotide sequence: TGTGCCAGCAGCTATCACGCCCCCTACGAGCAGTACTTC.

This clonotype was counted a few times. V and J are TRBV6-2 or TRBV6-3 and TRBJ2-6, with 7 positions matching TRBD2. Trimming took 4 bases from V and 4 from J; bases not matched to a gene: 10. This CDR3 is 17 amino acids long. CDR1 and CDR2 from the germline V gene are MNHEY and SVGEGT. In DNA form, the CDR3 reads TGTGCCAGCAGTTTACCGGGAGGTCCAGGGGGGGCCAACGTCCTGACTTTC. Translating gives CASSLPGGPGGANVLTF.

Concerning this clonotype: One junction end disagrees with the germline gene, perhaps due to a read error. J is TRBJ2-3 and V is TRBV7-2; D not resolved. This CDR3 is built from 15 residues. Germline-derived CDR1 and CDR2 are SGHTA and FQGNSA. CDR3 sequence (DNA): TGTGCCAGCACCGAACTTGGCTATAGCACAGTTACGCAGTATTTT. It is translated as CASTELGYSTVTQYF.

This clonotype was seen repeatedly, ten times or more. The chain couples TRBV14 to TRBJ2-7; D call uncertain. From germline, CDR1 is SGHDN and CDR2 FVKESK. V lost 1 base and J lost 2, with 9 bases in between. The CDR3 totals 14 residues. DNA for the CDR3: TGTGCCAGCAGCCAAGGGCTGTCTACCTACGAGCAGTACTTC. Amino acids: CASSQGLSTYEQYF.

This clonotype was counted between two and nine times. The rearrangement joins TRBV12-3 or TRBV12-4 to TRBJ2-1, with 7 bases that match TRBD1. The CDR3 is made up of 14 amino acids. V lost 5 bases, J lost 9 bases, and 10 bases stayed unmatched. The CDR3 sequence: CASSATGVTAEQFF. The CDR3 DNA reads as TGTGCCAGCAGTGCAACAGGGGTGACGGCTGAGCAGTTCTTC.